This passage covers 25 T cell receptor beta chains from one sample sequenced in a study of cytomegalovirus exposure and HLA in healthy donors. The PCR made use of 60 Vbeta and 13 Jbeta primers. Data came from immunoSEQ multiplex PCR; TCRdb stores just in-frame clones and leaves some out. The table records roughly 120,000 clones, 73% of them present only once. Sequenced input: PBMCs. Receptors were obtained from a woman younger than 45 in good health and CMV-seronegative.

The sample holds a few counts of this clone. This rearrangement joins TRBV18 to TRBJ1-1; possibly TRBD1 for D (5 bases). CDR1 and CDR2 from the germline V gene are KGHSH and LQKENI. This CDR3 is 14 amino acids long. Trimming removed 6 bases from V and 1 base from J, with 12 bases in between. As DNA, the CDR3 is TGTGCCAGCTCCCGTTTCAGGGAGAACACTGAAGCTTTCTTT. Its protein is CASSRFRENTEAFF.

The J gene is TRBJ1-1, the V gene TRBV6-1, with TRBD1 matching over 9 bases. This CDR3 has 14 amino acids. Germline CDR1 is MNHNS and CDR2 is SASEGT. Trimming took 9 bases from V and 1 from J; bases not matched to a gene: 6. The CDR3: CASTLDRGNTEAFF. The DNA for the CDR3 is TGTGCCAGTACACTGGACAGGGGGAACACTGAAGCTTTCTTT.

This chain joins TRBV6-1 and TRBJ2-1, with D possibly TRBD2 on 6 matching bases. This CDR3 contains 19 residues. Trimming took off 2 bases at V and 0 bases at J, with 20 bases between the two ends. Germline CDR1 MNHNS, CDR2 SASEGT. This CDR3 is CASSEFPRDSSSSYNEQFF. The CDR3 bases are TGTGCCAGCAGTGAATTTCCCCGGGACTCCAGTAGCTCCTACAATGAGCAGTTCTTC.

A remark on this clone: At one end, the junction sequence differs from germline, possibly due to a read error. The rearrangement joins TRBV7-7 to TRBJ1-1, with D possibly being TRBD1 (5 bases). The CDR3 loop spans 13 amino acids. The V gene's germline CDR1 is SSHAT and CDR2 FNYEAQ (reference sequence). CDR3 coding DNA: TGTGCTAGCAGCGTCGGACAAGACACTGAAGCTTTCTTT. It encodes CASSVGQDTEAFF. The full variable domain, completed using reference TRBV7-7 and TRBJ1-1, is GAGVSQSPRYKVTKRGQDVTLRCDPISSHATLYWYQQALGQGPEFLTYFNYEAQPDKSGLPSDRFSAERPEGSISTLTIQRTEQRDSAMYRCASSVGQDTEAFFGQGTRLTVV.

The chain joins TRBV25-1 to TRBJ2-7, with D uncertain. This CDR3 has 11 amino acids. From germline, CDR1 is MGHDK and CDR2 SYGVNS. Trimming stripped 7 bases from V and 4 bases from J, with 8 bases between. CDR3 sequence: CASTDTYEQYF. The CDR3 DNA sequence: TGTGCCAGCACCGACACATACGAGCAGTACTTC.

The J gene is TRBJ2-3, the V gene TRBV9; TRBD2 is a possible D gene (7 bases). V lost 4 bases and J 2 bases, leaving 17 bases between the germline ends. This CDR3 has 16 amino acids. Germline CDR1 is SGDLS and CDR2 is YYNGEE. The CDR3 is CASSPAWGGATDTQYF. The CDR3 DNA sequence: TGTGCCAGCAGCCCGGCCTGGGGGGGGGCCACAGATACGCAGTATTTT.

The chain carries TRBV5-1 and TRBJ2-1, with D maybe TRBD1 (6 bases). The ends were cut back, 4 bases at V and 7 bases at J, with 18 bases in the middle. Per the germline V gene, CDR1 is SGHRS and CDR2 is YFSETQ. The CDR3 has 15 residues. CDR3 loop: CASSNTGLVGNEQFF. The CDR3 DNA reads TGCGCCAGCAGCAACACAGGGCTAGTGGGAAATGAGCAGTTCTTC.

CDR3: CASSLREPMSSYEQYF. In DNA, the CDR3 is TGTGCCAGCAGCTTAAGGGAGCCCATGAGCTCCTACGAGCAGTACTTC. V usage is TRBV7-8 and J usage is TRBJ2-7; the D gene is possibly TRBD2 (5 bases). The germline gives CDR1 SGHVS, CDR2 FQNEAQ. The CDR3 consists of 16 residues. With 2 bases removed from V and 0 bases from J, the gap between germline ends came to 14 bases.

The gene calls are TRBV18 and TRBJ1-1; D unclear. Looked up from germline, CDR1 is KGHSH and CDR2 is LQKENI. Trimming removed 1 base at V and 6 bases at J, with 12 bases between. The CDR3 contains 14 residues. CDR3 loop: CASSPQSELSEAFF. The CDR3 DNA is TGTGCCAGCTCACCACAGTCTGAGCTTTCTGAAGCTTTCTTT.

DNA for the CDR3: TGCGCCAGCAGTCTGTTCAGAGGGCATGAGACCCAGTACTTC. This codes for CASSLFRGHETQYF. This chain joins TRBV5-1 and TRBJ2-5; possibly TRBD2 for D (5 bases). CDR1 is SGHRS and CDR2 is YFSETQ in the germline V gene. V was pared by 5 bases and J by 5 bases, with 16 bases between. This CDR3 contains 14 residues.

The table lists this clone with a few counts. J is TRBJ2-7 and V is TRBV4-1; 12 positions match TRBD2. Germline V gene sequence: CDR1 MGHRA, CDR2 YSYEKL. CDR3 length: 17 residues. The J segment lost 0 bases and the V segment lost 1 base, leaving 4 bases of the junction unmatched. This CDR3 reads CASSQGLAGDFSYEQYF. DNA of the CDR3: TGCGCCAGCAGCCAAGGACTAGCGGGAGATTTCTCCTACGAGCAGTACTTC.

This chain joins TRBV9 and TRBJ2-3; no reliable D call. In germline, CDR1 is SGDLS, CDR2 YYNGEE. The V end lost 4 bases, the J end lost 3 bases, and 9 bases lay between the germline ends. The CDR3 consists of 13 residues. CDR3 nucleotides: TGTGCCAGCAGCCCTCTATCGACAGATACGCAGTATTTT. Its protein product is CASSPLSTDTQYF.

This clone has a handful of counts. The rearrangement links TRBV4-3 to TRBJ1-1; D is unresolved. Per germline, CDR1 LGHNA and CDR2 YSLEER. V lost 0 bases to trimming and J lost 6 bases, with 5 bases between them. This CDR3 spans 12 amino acids. CDR3: CASSQDSAEAFF. The CDR3 DNA reads as TGCGCCAGCAGCCAAGACAGCGCTGAAGCTTTCTTT.

The V and J genes are TRBV4-3 and TRBJ1-1, with 8 bases lining up with TRBD1. V trimming: 4 bases; J trimming: 7 bases; junction bases outside the gene matches: 5. CDR3 length: 13 residues. The germline CDR1 and CDR2 sequences are LGHNA and YSLEER. The CDR3 DNA sequence: TGCGCCAGCAGCCGCGACAGGGGAAGTGAAGCTTTCTTT. Protein product: CASSRDRGSEAFF.

For the CDR3, the DNA is TGTGCCAGCAGTGTAGACAGAGCATCCCTCCACTTT. Translating it yields CASSVDRASLHF. The chain joins TRBV2 to TRBJ1-6; the D gene is possibly TRBD1 (5 bases). Germline V CDR1 and CDR2: SNHLY, FYNNEI. The CDR3 is made up of 12 amino acids. Trimming removed 4 bases from V and 14 bases from J, with 12 bases in between.

The chain employs TRBV30 and TRBJ1-1, with 7 bases matching TRBD1. Trimming at V came to 5 bases and at J to 4 bases, leaving 10 bases not matched to a gene. CDR1 GTSNPN and CDR2 SVGIG come from the germline V gene (reference sequence). The CDR3 is 14 residues long. DNA of the CDR3: TGTGCCTGGGTACGACAGGGCCCGAGCACTGAAGCTTTCTTT. It codes for CAWVRQGPSTEAFF.

CDR3 amino acids: CASSPQGYSYEQYF. Here the CDR3 DNA reads TGCGCCAGCAGCCCCCAGGGGTACTCCTACGAGCAGTACTTC. V gene TRBV5-1 combines with J gene TRBJ2-7, with a tentative D call TRBD1 (6 bases). V was shortened by 4 bases and J by 0 bases, with 11 bases between the two germline ends. The CDR3 loop spans 14 amino acids. The germline CDR1 and CDR2 sequences are SGHRS and YFSETQ. Full variable domain (rest looked up from reference TRBV5-1 and TRBJ2-7): KAGVTQTPRYLIKTRGQQVTLSCSPISGHRSVSWYQQTPGQGLQFLFEYFSETQRNKGNFPGRFSGRQFSNSRSEMNVSTLELGDSALYLCASSPQGYSYEQYFGPGTRLTVT.

The rearrangement uses TRBV7-2 and TRBJ1-5; no firm D call. This CDR3 is built from 15 residues. The V and J ends lost 5 bases and 6 bases respectively, with 17 bases between them. CDR1 and CDR2 from the germline V gene are SGHTA and FQGNSA. The CDR3 reads CASSPRSGARQPQHF. Here the CDR3 DNA reads TGTGCCAGCAGCCCTAGGTCGGGAGCCCGTCAGCCCCAGCATTTT.

This chain uses TRBV7-2 with TRBJ1-1; 8 nucleotides match TRBD1. Germline V lookup: CDR1 SGHTA, CDR2 FQGNSA. CDR3 length equals 14 residues. V lost 2 bases and J lost 4; bases outside the gene matches: 3. CDR3 sequence: CASSLSGTGTEAFF. CDR3 nucleotide sequence: TGTGCCAGCAGCTTATCCGGGACAGGCACTGAAGCTTTCTTT.

The V gene is TRBV4-2, the J gene TRBJ1-1; tentatively, D is TRBD1 (5 bases). The CDR3 sequence is 13 residues long. V dropped 5 bases and J dropped 4 bases, with 11 bases sitting between them. The V gene's germline CDR1 is LGHNA and CDR2 YNFKEQ. CDR3 in DNA: TGTGCCAGCAGCACCGGGGGGTTCACTGAAGCTTTCTTT. It encodes CASSTGGFTEAFF.

In the case of this clone: One end of the junction is discordant with germline, which a read error may explain. The V and J genes are TRBV28 and TRBJ2-5; TRBD1 matches 8 bases. This CDR3 is built from 12 residues. The germline V gene encodes CDR1 MDHEN and CDR2 SYDVKM. In nucleotides, the CDR3 is TGTGCCAGCAGTTTAAGGGGGGACAGGCCAGACTTC. Residues: CASSLRGDRPDF.

The chain combines TRBV2 with TRBJ1-1; D is undetermined. Germline V CDR1 and CDR2: SNHLY, FYNNEI. The CDR3 sequence is 11 residues long. Trimming shortened V by 8 bases and J by 3 bases, and 7 bases separated the two germline ends. CDR3 DNA sequence: TGTGCCAGCCTTTTCCACACTGAAGCTTTCTTT. This translates into CASLFHTEAFF. Complete variable domain (other parts from reference TRBV2 and TRBJ1-1): EPEVTQTPSHQVTQMGQEVILRCVPISNHLYFYWYRQILGQKVEFLVSFYNNEISEKSEIFDDQFSVERPDGSNFTLKIRSTKLEDSAMYFCASLFHTEAFFGQGTRLTVV.

The chain uses TRBV27 and TRBJ2-7; 9 bases align to TRBD1. Germline assignment: CDR1 MNHEY and CDR2 SMNVEV (reference sequence). V lost 4 bases to trimming and J lost 5 bases; unmatched junction nucleotides: 9. The CDR3 length is 15 residues. The CDR3 DNA sequence: TGTGCCAGCAGTTCCGGGACAGGGCTGTTTCACGAGCAGTACTTC. Its protein is CASSSGTGLFHEQYF.

This clone appeared a few times. The genes are TRBV11-3 and TRBJ1-1, with TRBD1 matching over 7 bases. The germline CDR1 and CDR2 sequences are SGHNT and YENEEA. V trimming: 5 bases; J trimming: 11 bases; junction bases outside the gene matches: 11. This CDR3 is built from 13 residues. In nucleotides, the CDR3 is TGTGCCAGCAGCGATCGACAGGGATCACAGGCTTTCTTT. Residues: CASSDRQGSQAFF.

The chain combines TRBV6-5 with TRBJ2-2, with a possible D match to TRBD1 (6 bases). In germline, CDR1 is MNHEY, CDR2 SVGAGI. Trimming took 6 bases from V and 3 from J, leaving 14 bases between them. This CDR3 region has 15 residues. Written as DNA, the CDR3 is TGTGCCAGCAGCATAGGGGGTGTACACACCGGGGAGCTGTTTTTT. Translation gives CASSIGGVHTGELFF.